This entry concerns a single T cell receptor beta chain. Its cognate antigen is unknown. This record belongs to a study of T cell responses to AZD1222 COVID-19 vaccine. Germline V CDR1 and CDR2: MNHEY, SVGAGI. This CDR3 is 15 amino acids long. Trimming took off 6 bases at V and 7 bases at J, with 18 bases between the two ends. Whole-study findings and limits: Repertoires were obtained solely post-peak T cell response. Clonal diversity was possibly underestimated, and white British individuals and females predominated among donors. Within unmutated variant regions lay the reported targets of nearly half of spike-specific TCRs.

Libraries were prepared by immunoSEQ multiplex PCR; TCRdb keeps only in-frame clonotypes and omits some of them. This sample yields about 150,000 clones, of which 86% are seen a single time; about 5.4% belongs to the top ten. Sequenced material: peripheral blood, taken 28 days after the second AZD1222 dose. The source of this sequence is an adult who received the AZD1222 COVID-19 vaccine. The chain combines TRBV6-5 with TRBJ1-4; D is ambiguous. CDR3 in DNA: TGTGCCAGCAGCCCCGGCCCCGGAGGGCGTGAAAAACTGTTTTTT. It translates to CASSPGPGGREKLFF.